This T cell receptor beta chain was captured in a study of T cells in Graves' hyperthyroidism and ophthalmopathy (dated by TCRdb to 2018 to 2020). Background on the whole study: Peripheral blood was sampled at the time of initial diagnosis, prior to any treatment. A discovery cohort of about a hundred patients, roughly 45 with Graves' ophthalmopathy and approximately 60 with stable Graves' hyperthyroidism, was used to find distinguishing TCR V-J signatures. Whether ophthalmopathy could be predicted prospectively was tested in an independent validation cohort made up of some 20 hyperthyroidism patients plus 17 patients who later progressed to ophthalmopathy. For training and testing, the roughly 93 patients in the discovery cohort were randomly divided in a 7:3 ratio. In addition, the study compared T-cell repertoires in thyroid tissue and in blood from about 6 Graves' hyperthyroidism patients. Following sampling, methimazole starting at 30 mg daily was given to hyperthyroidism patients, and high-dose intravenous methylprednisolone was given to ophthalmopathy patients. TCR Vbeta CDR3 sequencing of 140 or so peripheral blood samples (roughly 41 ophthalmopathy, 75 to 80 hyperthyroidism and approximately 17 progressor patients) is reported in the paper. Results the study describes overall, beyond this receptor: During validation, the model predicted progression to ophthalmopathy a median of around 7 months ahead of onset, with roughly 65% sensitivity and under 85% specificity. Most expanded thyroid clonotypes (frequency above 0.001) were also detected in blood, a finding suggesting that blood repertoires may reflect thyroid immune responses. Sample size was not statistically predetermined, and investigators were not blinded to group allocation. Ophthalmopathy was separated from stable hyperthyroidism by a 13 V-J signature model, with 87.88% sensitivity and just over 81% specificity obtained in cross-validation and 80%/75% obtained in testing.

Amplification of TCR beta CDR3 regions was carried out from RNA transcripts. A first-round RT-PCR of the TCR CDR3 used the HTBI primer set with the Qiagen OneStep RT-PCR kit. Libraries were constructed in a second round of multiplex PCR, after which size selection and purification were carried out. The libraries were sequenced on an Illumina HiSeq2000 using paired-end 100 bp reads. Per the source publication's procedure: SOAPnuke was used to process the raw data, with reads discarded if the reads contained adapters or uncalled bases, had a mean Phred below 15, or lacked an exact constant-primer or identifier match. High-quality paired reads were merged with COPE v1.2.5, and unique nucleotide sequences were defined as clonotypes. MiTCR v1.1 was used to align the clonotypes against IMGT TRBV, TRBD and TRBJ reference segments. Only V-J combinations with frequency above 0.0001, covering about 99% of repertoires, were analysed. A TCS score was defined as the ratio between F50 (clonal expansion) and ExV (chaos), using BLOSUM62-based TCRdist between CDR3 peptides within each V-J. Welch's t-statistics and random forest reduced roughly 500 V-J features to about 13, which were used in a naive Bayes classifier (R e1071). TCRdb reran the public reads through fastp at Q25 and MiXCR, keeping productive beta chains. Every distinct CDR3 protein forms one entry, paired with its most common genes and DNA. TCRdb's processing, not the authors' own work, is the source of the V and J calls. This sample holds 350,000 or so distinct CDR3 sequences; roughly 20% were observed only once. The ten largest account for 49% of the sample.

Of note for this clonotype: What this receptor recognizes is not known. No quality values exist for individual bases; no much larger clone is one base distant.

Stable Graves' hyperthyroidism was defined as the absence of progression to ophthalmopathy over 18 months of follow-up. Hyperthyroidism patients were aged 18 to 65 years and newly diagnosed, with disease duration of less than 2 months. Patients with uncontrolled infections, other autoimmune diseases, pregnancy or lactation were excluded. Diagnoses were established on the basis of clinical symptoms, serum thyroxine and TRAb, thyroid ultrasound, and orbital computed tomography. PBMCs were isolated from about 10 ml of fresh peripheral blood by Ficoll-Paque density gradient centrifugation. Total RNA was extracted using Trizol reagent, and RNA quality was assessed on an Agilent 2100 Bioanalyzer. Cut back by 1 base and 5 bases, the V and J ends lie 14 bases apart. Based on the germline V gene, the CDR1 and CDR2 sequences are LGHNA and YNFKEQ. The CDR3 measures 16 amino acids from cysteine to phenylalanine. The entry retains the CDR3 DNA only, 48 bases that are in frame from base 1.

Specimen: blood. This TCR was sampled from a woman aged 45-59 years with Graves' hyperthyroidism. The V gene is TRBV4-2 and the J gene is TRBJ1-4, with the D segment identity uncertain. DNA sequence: TGTGCCAGCAGCCAAGCGGCCAGTTTGATCAATGAAAAACTGTTTTTT. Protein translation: CASSQAASLINEKLFF.